The present entry profiles one T cell receptor beta chain with its context. Libraries were prepared by immunoSEQ multiplex PCR; TCRdb keeps only in-frame clonotypes and omits some of them. This table has 200,000 to 300,000 clones, about 87% appearing once. Trimming at V came to 6 bases and at J to 3 bases, leaving 10 bases not matched to a gene. The CDR3 totals 15 residues. CDR1 and CDR2 from the germline V gene are MNHNY and SVGAGI (reference sequence). This sample was taken from a study of blood T cell repertoires in COVID-19. This study enrolled people aged roughly 18 to 90 from 20 to 25 US geographic areas.

The receptor was derived from a woman in her thirties or forties with acute COVID-19. This chain connects TRBV6-6 to TRBJ2-7; 8 nucleotides match TRBD1. Sequencing was carried out using PBMCs or T cells enriched from blood (not recorded which). The CDR3, as DNA: TGTGCCAGCAGAGACAGGGGATTTCGGGGCTACGAGCAGTACGTC. It translates to CASRDRGFRGYEQYV.